The table lists the clone carrying this T cell receptor (beta chain) with a few counts. As yet, its antigen is unknown. This sample was taken from a study of vaccination and CD4 T cells after COVID-19. With the Oncomine TCR Beta short-read assay, DNA from cultured CD4+ T cells was sequenced. In TCRdb, the PCR reads were re-called with MiXCR into one record per CDR3 protein. The table records roughly 17,000 distinct CDR3 sequences, 35% to 40% of them present only once. As to treatment: roughly ten-day PBMC culture with coronavirus spike peptide pools or control peptides (ViraFEST assay). The specimen was CD4+ T cells from blood, cultured in vitro. This receptor was obtained from a human donor who had recovered from COVID-19.

In nucleotides, the CDR3 is TGCAGTGCTCCTGACACTGGACAGGGTGACGTGGGGACCCAGTACTTC. Translating gives CSAPDTGQGDVGTQYF. The rearrangement joins TRBV20-1 to TRBJ2-5; 8 bases line up with TRBD1. V trimming: 5 bases; J trimming: 7 bases; junction bases outside the gene matches: 18. Germline CDR1 and CDR2: DFQATT and SNEGSKA (reference sequence). CDR3 length: 16 residues.